This is a list of T cell receptor beta chains from one sample in a study of PD-L1 blockade in urothelial cancer. TCRdb's table, derived via immunoSEQ multiplex PCR, lists solely in-frame clones and lacks some. The table has tens of thousands of clones, approximately 80% seen once; the top ten hold 4.5% to 5.5%. Material: PBMCs, obtained around atezolizumab (anti-PD-L1) treatment. All receptors come from a man aged 65-85 years with urothelial cancer. CDR3s leave out the opening cysteine and the closing phenylalanine or tryptophan. The order of the fields is V gene, clone size, J gene, CDR3 protein. The size entry is marked missing in some rows and otherwise reads once, few, many or a size class.

TRBV5-4	NA	TRBJ2-1	ASSLAAGSSYNEQF
TRBV2	NA	TRBJ2-5	ASSEGREAQY
TRBV28	NA	TRBJ1-2	ASSFPVRGDGYT
TRBV7-9	NA	TRBJ1-5	ASSLAGRVNQPQH
TRBV27	once	TRBJ2-2	ASSALAGGSGELF
TRBV6-5	NA	TRBJ1-5	ASSYQRGNQPQH
TRBV11-2	NA	TRBJ1-1	ASSLIDNLSTEAF
TRBV2	NA	TRBJ2-7	ASSEAGLAYEQY
TRBV18	NA	TRBJ2-6	ASSVTSGSSGANVLT
TRBV27	NA	TRBJ1-4	ASRQGAYEKLF
TRBV6-1	NA	TRBJ2-2	ASSLNDRVTGELF
TRBV20-1	NA	TRBJ2-7	SARLRYEQY
TRBV18	NA	TRBJ2-1	ASSQGLAGDNEQF
TRBV28	once	TRBJ2-3	ASSLSTTSLDSDTQY
TRBV28	few	TRBJ1-3	ASSLFGQGSGNTIY
TRBV19	NA	TRBJ1-2	ASRSAGAGGYGYT
TRBV28	NA	TRBJ2-7	ASSFREGGEQY
TRBV25-1	few	TRBJ1-2	ASSDTGRGYT
TRBV18	NA	TRBJ1-4	ASSPQSGSNEKLF
TRBV5-4	NA	TRBJ2-2	ASSLAQGAGTGELF
TRBV5-1	few	TRBJ1-5	ASSIDSNQPQH
TRBV10-3	NA	TRBJ2-7	AIGRQGLTGEQY
TRBV23-1	NA	TRBJ2-2	ASSQAPRQGLMNTGELF
TRBV7-3	NA	TRBJ2-7	ASSLLAGKSYEQY
TRBV25-1	once	TRBJ2-2	ASQGGLNTGELF
TRBV9	NA	TRBJ2-5	ASSTGTSGGQETQY
TRBV5-1	NA	TRBJ2-3	ASSPWTSGSTDTQY
TRBV5-1	NA	TRBJ2-3	ASSPSYRQEVDTQY
TRBV5-1	NA	TRBJ1-2	ASSQRTEGYGYT
TRBV18	NA	TRBJ1-4	ASSPRQGEKLF
TRBV7-3	once	TRBJ2-2	ASSPKPGTGGTGELF
TRBV11-3	NA	TRBJ2-1	ASSPPSGSYNEQF